The following is a TCR beta chain sequence with its context. Its antigen remains unidentified. This sample is drawn from a study of graft-versus-host responses after intestinal transplantation. Background on the study: The transplants performed in recipients were multivisceral, liver-intestinal, or isolated intestinal. Each patient got anti-thymocyte globulin induction, then tacrolimus and steroids for two to four years. Findings and limits, study-wide: Elevated graft-versus-host to host-versus-graft clonal ratios in allografts were recorded for patients with graft-donor T cell macrochimerism.

The V gene lost 0 bases and the J gene lost 7 bases, with 17 bases spanning the gap. Germline V CDR1 and CDR2: SGDLS, YYNGEE. The length of the CDR3 is 16 residues. Using immunoSEQ multiplex PCR, the repertoire was profiled, and TCRdb retains in-frame clones only, with some absent. The profile shows about 71,000 clones, over 85% of them singletons. This sequence originates from a human donor who received an intestinal transplant. The sample here was unstimulated CD8+ T cells sorted from spleen or lymph node cells, taken before intestinal transplant. The genes are TRBV9 and TRBJ2-1; D remains unclear. CDR3 amino acids: CASSVVEHLYGNEQFF. As DNA, the CDR3 is TGTGCCAGCAGCGTAGTGGAGCATTTGTATGGGAATGAGCAGTTCTTC.